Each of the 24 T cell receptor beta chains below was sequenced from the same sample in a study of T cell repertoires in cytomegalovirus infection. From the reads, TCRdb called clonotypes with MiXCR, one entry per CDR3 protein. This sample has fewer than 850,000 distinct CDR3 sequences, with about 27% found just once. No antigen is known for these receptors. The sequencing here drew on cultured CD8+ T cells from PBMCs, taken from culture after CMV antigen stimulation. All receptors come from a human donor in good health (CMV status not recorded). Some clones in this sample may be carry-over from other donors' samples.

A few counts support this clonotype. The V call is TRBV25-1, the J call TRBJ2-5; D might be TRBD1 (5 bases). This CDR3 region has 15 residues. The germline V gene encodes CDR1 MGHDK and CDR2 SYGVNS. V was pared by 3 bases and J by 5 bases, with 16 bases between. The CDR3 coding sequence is TGTGCCAGCAGTGATACAGGTCAGAGGTTGGAGACCCAGTACTTC. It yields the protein CASSDTGQRLETQYF.

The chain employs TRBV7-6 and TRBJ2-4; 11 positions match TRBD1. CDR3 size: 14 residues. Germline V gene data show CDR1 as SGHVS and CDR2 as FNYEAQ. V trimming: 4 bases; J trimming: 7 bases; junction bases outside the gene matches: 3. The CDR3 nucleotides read TGTGCCAGCAGCTCGGGACAGGGGGGCAACATTCAGTACTTC. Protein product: CASSSGQGGNIQYF.

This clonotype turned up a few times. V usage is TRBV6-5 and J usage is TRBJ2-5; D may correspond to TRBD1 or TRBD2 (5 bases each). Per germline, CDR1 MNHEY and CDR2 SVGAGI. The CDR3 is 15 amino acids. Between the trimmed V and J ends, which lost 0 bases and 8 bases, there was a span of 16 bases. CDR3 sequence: CASSYSYGDGPTQYF. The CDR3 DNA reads TGTGCCAGCAGTTACTCGTATGGGGACGGCCCAACCCAGTACTTC.

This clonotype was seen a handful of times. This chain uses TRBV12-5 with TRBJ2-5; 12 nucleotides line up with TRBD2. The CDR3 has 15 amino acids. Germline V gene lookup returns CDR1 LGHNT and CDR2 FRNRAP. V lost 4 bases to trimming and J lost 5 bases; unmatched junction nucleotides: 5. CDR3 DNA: TGTGCTAGTGGTTACAGGACTAGCGGGGCGGAGACCCAGTACTTC. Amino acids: CASGYRTSGAETQYF.

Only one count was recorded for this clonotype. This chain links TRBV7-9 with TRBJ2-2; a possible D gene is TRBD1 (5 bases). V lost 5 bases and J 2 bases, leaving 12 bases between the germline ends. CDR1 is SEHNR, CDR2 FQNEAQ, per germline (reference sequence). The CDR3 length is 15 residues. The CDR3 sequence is CASSPVGVNTGELFF. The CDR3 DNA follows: TGTGCCAGCAGCCCGGTAGGGGTAAACACCGGGGAGCTGTTTTTT.

This CDR3 is CASSQDLNSYGYTF. CDR3 nucleotides: TGCGCCAGCAGCCAAGACCTGAATTCCTATGGCTACACCTTC. The genes are TRBV4-1 and TRBJ1-2; D is ambiguous. The CDR3 length is 14 residues. The germline V gene encodes CDR1 MGHRA and CDR2 YSYEKL. V lost 0 bases and J 4 bases, leaving 9 bases between the germline ends.

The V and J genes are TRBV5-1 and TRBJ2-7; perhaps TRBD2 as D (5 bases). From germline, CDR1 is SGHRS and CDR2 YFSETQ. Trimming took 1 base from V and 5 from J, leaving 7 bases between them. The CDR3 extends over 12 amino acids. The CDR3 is CASSLRADEQYF. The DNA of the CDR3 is TGCGCCAGCAGCTTGAGAGCGGACGAGCAGTACTTC.

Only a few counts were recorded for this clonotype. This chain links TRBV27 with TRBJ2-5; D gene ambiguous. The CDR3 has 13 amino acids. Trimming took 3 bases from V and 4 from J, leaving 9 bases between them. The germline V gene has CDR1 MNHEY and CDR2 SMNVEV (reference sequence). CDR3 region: CASSFTQGETQYF. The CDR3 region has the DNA TGTGCCAGCAGTTTCACACAAGGAGAGACCCAGTACTTC.

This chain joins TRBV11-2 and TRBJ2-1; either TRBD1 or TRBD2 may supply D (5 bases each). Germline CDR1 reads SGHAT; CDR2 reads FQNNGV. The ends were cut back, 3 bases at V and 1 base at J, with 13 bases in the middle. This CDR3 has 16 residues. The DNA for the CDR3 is TGTGCCAGCAGCTTTCGAGGGGTTTCTTCCTACAATGAGCAGTTCTTC. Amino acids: CASSFRGVSSYNEQFF.

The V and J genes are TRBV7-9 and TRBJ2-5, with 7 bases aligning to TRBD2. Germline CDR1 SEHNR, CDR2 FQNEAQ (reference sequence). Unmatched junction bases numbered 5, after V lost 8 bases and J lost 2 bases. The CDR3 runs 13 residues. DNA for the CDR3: TGTGCCAGCGGGGGGGAAAGGCAAGAGACCCAGTACTTC. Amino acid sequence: CASGGERQETQYF.

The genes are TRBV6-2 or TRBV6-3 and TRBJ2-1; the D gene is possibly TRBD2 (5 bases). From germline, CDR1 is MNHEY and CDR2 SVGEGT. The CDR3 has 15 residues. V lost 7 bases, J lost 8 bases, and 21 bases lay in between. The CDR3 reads CASTLLDYGFYEQFF. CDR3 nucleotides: TGTGCCAGCACCCTCTTAGACTACGGTTTCTATGAGCAGTTCTTC.

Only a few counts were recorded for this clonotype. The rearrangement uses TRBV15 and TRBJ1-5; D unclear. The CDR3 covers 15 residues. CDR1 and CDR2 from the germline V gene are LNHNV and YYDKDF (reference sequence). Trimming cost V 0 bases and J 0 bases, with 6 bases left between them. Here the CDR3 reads CATSRDLGSNQPQHF. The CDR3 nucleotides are TGTGCCACCAGCAGAGATCTGGGTAGCAATCAGCCCCAGCATTTT. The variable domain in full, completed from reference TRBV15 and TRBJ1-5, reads DAMVIQNPRYQVTQFGKPVTLSCSQTLNHNVMYWYQQKSSQAPKLLFHYYDKDFNNEADTPDNFQSRRPNTSFCFLDIRSPGLGDTAMYLCATSRDLGSNQPQHFGDGTRLSIL.

In DNA, the CDR3 is TGTGCCAACCTCGACAGGGTTGTTGGCGGGGAGCTGTTTTTT. This sequence encodes CANLDRVVGGELFF. V usage is TRBV7-6 and J usage is TRBJ2-2; 7 bases line up with TRBD1. The CDR3 has 14 residues. Trimming at V came to 10 bases and at J to 7 bases, leaving 12 bases not matched to a gene. In germline, CDR1 is SGHVS, CDR2 FNYEAQ.

The CDR3: CASSQDSGDTEAFF. In nucleotides, the CDR3 is TGCGCCAGCAGCCAAGATTCGGGAGATACTGAAGCTTTCTTT. The chain is built from TRBV4-3 and TRBJ1-1; unclear D gene. The germline gives CDR1 LGHNA, CDR2 YSLEER. The length of the CDR3 is 14 residues. The V end was cut by 0 bases, the J end by 5 bases, with 10 bases between.

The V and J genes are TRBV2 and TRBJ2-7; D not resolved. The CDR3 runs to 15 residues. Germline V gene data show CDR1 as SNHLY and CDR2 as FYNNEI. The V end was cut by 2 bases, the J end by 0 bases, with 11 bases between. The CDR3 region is CASSETGGNSYEQYF. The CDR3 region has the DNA TGTGCCAGCAGTGAAACCGGTGGAAACTCCTACGAGCAGTACTTC.

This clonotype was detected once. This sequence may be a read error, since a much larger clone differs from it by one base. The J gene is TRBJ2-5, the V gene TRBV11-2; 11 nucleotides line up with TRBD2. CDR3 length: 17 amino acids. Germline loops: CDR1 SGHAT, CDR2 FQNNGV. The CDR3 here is CASSTWLSGGALETRYF. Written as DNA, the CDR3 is TGTGCCAGCAGCACCTGGCTTAGCGGGGGGGCCTTAGAGACCCGGTACTTC.

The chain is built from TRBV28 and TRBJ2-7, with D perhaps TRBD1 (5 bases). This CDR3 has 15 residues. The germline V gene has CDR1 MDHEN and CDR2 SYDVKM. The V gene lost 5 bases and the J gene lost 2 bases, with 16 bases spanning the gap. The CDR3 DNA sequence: TGTGCCAGCAGTCTCCGGACGTGGGGCACCTACGAGCAGTACGTC. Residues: CASSLRTWGTYEQYV.

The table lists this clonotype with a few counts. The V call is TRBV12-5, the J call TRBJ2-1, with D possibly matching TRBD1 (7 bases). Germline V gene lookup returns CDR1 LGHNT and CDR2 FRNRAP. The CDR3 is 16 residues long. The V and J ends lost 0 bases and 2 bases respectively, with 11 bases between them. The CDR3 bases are TGTGCTAGTGGTTTGGTTCGGGGGACAGCCTACAATGAGCAGTTCTTC. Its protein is CASGLVRGTAYNEQFF.

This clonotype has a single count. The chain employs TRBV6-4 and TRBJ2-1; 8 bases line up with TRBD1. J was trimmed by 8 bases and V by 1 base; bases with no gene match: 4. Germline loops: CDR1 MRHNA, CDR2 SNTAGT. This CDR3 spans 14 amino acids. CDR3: CASSDWRQGHEQFF. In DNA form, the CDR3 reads TGTGCCAGCAGTGACTGGAGACAGGGGCATGAGCAGTTCTTC.

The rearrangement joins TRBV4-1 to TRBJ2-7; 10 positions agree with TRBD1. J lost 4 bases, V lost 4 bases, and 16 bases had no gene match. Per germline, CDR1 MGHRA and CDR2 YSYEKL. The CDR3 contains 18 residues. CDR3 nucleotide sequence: TGCGCCAGCAGCCCGCGTGACTCAGGACAGGGGGGTACTTACGAGCAGTACTTC. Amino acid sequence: CASSPRDSGQGGTYEQYF.

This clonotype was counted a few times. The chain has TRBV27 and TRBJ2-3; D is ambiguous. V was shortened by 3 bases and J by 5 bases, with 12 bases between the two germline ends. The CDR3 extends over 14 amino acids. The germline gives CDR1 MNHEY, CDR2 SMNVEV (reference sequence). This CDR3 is CASSFLHVGDTQYF. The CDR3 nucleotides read TGTGCCAGCAGTTTTTTGCATGTGGGAGATACGCAGTATTTT.

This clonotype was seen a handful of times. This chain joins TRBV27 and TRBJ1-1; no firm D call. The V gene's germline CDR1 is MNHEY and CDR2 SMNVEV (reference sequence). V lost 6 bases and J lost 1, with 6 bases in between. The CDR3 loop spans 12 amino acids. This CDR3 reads CASRTWNTEAFF. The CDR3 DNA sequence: TGTGCCAGCAGGACTTGGAACACTGAAGCTTTCTTT.

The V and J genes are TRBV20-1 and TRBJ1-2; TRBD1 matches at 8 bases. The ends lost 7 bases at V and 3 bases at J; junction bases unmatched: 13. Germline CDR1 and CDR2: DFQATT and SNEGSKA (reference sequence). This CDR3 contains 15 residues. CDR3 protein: CSVPKQGEEYYGYTF. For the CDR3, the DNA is TGCAGTGTCCCGAAACAGGGGGAAGAATACTATGGCTACACCTTC.

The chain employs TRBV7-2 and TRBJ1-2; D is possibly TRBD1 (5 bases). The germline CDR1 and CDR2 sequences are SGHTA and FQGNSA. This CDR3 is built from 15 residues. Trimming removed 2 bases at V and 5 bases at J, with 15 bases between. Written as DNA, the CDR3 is TGTGCCAGCAGCTTATCGGTGCAGGGATGGTATGGCTACACCTTC. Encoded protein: CASSLSVQGWYGYTF.